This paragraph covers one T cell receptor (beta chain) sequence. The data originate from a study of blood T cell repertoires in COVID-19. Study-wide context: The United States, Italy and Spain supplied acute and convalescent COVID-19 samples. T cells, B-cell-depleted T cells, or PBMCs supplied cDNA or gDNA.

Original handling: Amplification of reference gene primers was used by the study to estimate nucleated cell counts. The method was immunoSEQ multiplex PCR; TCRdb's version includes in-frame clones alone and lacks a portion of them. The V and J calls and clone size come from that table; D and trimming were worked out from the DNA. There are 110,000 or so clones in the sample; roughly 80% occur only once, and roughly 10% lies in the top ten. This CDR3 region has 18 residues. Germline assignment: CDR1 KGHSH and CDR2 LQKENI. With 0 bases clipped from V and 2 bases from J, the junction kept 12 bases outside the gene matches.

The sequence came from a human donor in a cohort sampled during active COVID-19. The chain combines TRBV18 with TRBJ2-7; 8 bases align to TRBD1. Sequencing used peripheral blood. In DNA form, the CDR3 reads TGTGCCAGCTCACCACCCCGGACAGGGTATTTTTCAACCTACGAGCAGTACTTC. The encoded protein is CASSPPRTGYFSTYEQYF.